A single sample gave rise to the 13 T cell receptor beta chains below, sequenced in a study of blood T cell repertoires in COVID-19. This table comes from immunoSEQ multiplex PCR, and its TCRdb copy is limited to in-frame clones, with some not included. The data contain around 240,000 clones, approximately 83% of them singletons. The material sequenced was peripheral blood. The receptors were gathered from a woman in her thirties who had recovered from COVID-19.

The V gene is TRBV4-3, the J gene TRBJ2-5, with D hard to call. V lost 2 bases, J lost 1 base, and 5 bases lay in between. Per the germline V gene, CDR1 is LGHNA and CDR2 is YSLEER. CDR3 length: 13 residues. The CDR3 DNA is TGCGCCAGCAGCCAACACATCCAAGAGACCCAGTACTTC. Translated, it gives CASSQHIQETQYF.

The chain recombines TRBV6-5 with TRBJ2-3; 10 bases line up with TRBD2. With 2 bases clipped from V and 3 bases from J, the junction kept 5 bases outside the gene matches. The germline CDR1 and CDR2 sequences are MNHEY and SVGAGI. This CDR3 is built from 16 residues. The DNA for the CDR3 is TGTGCCAGCAGTTACACCCTAGCGGGGGTAACAGATACGCAGTATTTT. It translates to CASSYTLAGVTDTQYF.

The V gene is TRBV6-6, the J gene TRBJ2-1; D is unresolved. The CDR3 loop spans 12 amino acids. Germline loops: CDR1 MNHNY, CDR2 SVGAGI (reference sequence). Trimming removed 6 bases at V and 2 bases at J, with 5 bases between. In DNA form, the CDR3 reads TGTGCCAGCAGCCGCGCCTACAATGAGCAGTTCTTC. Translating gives CASSRAYNEQFF.

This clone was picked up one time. The CDR3 protein is CASSRYRLNSPLHF. In nucleotides, the CDR3 is TGTGCCAGCAGTCGTTACAGGTTAAATTCACCCCTCCACTTT. The chain joins TRBV27 to TRBJ1-6; tentative D call: TRBD1 (5 bases). V lost 5 bases and J lost 7, with 12 bases in between. Germline CDR1 MNHEY, CDR2 SMNVEV (reference sequence). The CDR3 totals 14 residues.

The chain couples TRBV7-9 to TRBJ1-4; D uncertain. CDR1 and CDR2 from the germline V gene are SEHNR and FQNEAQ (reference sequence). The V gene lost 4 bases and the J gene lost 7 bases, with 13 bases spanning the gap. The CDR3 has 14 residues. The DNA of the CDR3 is TGTGCCAGCAGCTCTCATTTGAGGGCTGAAAAACTGTTTTTT. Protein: CASSSHLRAEKLFF.

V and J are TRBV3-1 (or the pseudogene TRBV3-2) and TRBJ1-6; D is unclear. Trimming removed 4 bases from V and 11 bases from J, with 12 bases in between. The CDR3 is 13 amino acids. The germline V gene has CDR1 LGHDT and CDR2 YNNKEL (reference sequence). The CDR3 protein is CASSRGVAAPLHF. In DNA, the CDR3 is TGTGCCAGCAGCCGCGGGGTCGCGGCACCCCTCCACTTT.

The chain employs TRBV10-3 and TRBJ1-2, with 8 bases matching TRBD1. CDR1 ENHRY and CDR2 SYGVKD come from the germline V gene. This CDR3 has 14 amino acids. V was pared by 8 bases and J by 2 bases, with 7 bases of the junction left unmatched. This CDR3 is CAIDRGGTNYGYTF. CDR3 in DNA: TGTGCCATCGACAGGGGAGGAACAAACTATGGCTACACCTTC.

The CDR3 DNA sequence: TGTGCCAGCAGCTTAGCGGGCTTGGGACAGGGACGAGAGACCCAGTACTTC. It specifies CASSLAGLGQGRETQYF. This chain joins TRBV7-6 and TRBJ2-5, with 9 bases identical to TRBD1. The CDR3 loop spans 17 amino acids. From germline, CDR1 is SGHVS and CDR2 FNYEAQ. V trimming: 0 bases; J trimming: 4 bases; junction bases outside the gene matches: 9. The full variable domain, completed using reference TRBV7-6 and TRBJ2-5, is GAGVSQSPRYKVTKRGQDVALRCDPISGHVSLYWYRQALGQGPEFLTYFNYEAQQDKSGLPNDRFSAERPEGSISTLTIQRTEQRDSAMYRCASSLAGLGQGRETQYFGPGTRLLVL.

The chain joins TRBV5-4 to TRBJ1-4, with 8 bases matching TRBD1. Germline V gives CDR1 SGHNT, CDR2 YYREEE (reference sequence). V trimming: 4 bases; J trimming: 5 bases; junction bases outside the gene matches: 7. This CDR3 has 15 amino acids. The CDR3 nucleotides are TGTGCCAGCAGCCCGACGGGACAGGCCAATGAAAAACTGTTTTTT. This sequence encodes CASSPTGQANEKLFF. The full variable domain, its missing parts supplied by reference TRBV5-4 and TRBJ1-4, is ETGVTQSPTHLIKTRGQQVTLRCSSQSGHNTVSWYQQALGQGPQFIFQYYREEENGRGNFPPRFSGLQFPNYSSELNVNALELDDSALYLCASSPTGQANEKLFFGSGTQLSVL.

CDR3 DNA sequence: TGTGCCAGCAGCAAACTAGCGGCTTACACCGAGCAGTACTTC. Amino acids: CASSKLAAYTEQYF. This chain connects TRBV13 to TRBJ2-7, with 8 bases lining up with TRBD2. The CDR3 extends over 14 amino acids. Germline V lookup: CDR1 PRHDT, CDR2 FYEKMQ (reference sequence). V lost 5 bases and J lost 6; bases outside the gene matches: 9.

The CDR3 protein is CASRHGHLSSYEQYF. CDR3 DNA sequence: TGTGCCAGCAGACACGGACATCTGAGCTCCTACGAGCAGTACTTC. The genes are TRBV6-6 and TRBJ2-7, with D possibly matching TRBD1 (5 bases). Germline V gene lookup returns CDR1 MNHNY and CDR2 SVGAGI (reference sequence). The V gene lost 6 bases and the J gene lost 0 bases, with 15 bases spanning the gap. The CDR3 totals 15 residues.

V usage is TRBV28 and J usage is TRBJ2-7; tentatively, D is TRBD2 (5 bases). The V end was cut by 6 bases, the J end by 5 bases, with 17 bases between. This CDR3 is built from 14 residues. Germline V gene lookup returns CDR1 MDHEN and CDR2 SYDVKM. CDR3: CASRDSRNADEQYF. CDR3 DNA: TGTGCCAGCAGGGACTCGCGGAATGCCGACGAGCAGTACTTC.

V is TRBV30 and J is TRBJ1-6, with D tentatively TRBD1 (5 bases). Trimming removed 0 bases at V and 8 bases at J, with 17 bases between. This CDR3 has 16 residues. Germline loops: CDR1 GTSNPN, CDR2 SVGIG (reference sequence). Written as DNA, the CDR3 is TGTGCCTGGAGTGTACTCGGGGGTACCCATGATTCACCCCTCCACTTT. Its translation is CAWSVLGGTHDSPLHF. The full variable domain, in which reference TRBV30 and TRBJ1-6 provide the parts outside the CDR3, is SQTIHQWPATLVQPVGSPLSLECTVEGTSNPNLYWYRQAAGRGLQLLFYSVGIGQISSEVPQNLSASRPQDRQFILSSKKLLLSDSGFYLCAWSVLGGTHDSPLHFGNGTRLTVT.